These 30 T cell receptor beta chains originate from one sample sequenced in a study of control samples from healthy donors and cancer patients. The data were produced by immunoSEQ multiplex PCR, yet TCRdb's version contains in-frame clones alone and is incomplete. The sample holds roughly 370,000 clones, 75% to 95% seen once. Input material: PBMCs. The receptor source for this set is a man between 40 and 49 years old with head and neck cancer.

J is TRBJ2-3 and V is TRBV19; TRBD2 aligns across 11 bases. CDR3 length equals 13 residues. The junction had 3 bases not matched to a gene; V was cut back by 7 bases and J by 6 bases. Germline lookup yields CDR1 LNHDA and CDR2 SQIVND (reference sequence). CDR3 sequence reads: CASNSGRADTQYF. CDR3 sequence (DNA): TGTGCCAGTAATAGCGGGAGGGCCGATACGCAGTATTTT.

The V gene is TRBV11-2, the J gene TRBJ2-3; D possibly matches TRBD1 or TRBD2 (6 bases each). Germline V gene lookup returns CDR1 SGHAT and CDR2 FQNNGV. The germline V and J ends were trimmed by 4 bases and 6 bases, with 23 bases remaining between them. CDR3 length equals 17 residues. CDR3 loop: CASSSPYTNRDSDTQYF. The CDR3 coding sequence is TGTGCCAGCAGCTCACCCTATACCAACAGGGACTCCGATACGCAGTATTTT.

The rearrangement joins TRBV27 to TRBJ2-2; D not resolved. The V and J ends lost 5 bases and 0 bases respectively, with 4 bases between them. CDR1 is MNHEY and CDR2 is SMNVEV in the germline V gene (reference sequence). The CDR3 is 13 residues long. CDR3 residues: CASSDPNTGELFF. In DNA form, the CDR3 reads TGTGCCAGCAGTGATCCGAACACCGGGGAGCTGTTTTTT.

V and J are TRBV27 and TRBJ1-5, with D perhaps matching TRBD1 (5 bases). The V end lost 2 bases, the J end lost 5 bases, and 7 bases lay between the germline ends. The CDR3 loop spans 13 amino acids. The V gene's germline CDR1 is MNHEY and CDR2 SMNVEV (reference sequence). As DNA, the CDR3 is TGTGCCAGCAGTTTAGGGGGAGATCAGCCCCAGCATTTT. Translating gives CASSLGGDQPQHF.

The chain is built from TRBV2 and TRBJ1-1; D unresolved. The CDR3 runs to 14 residues. In germline, CDR1 is SNHLY, CDR2 FYNNEI. The ends were cut back, 3 bases at V and 1 base at J, with 9 bases in the middle. CDR3 sequence: CASSEGGGNTEAFF. The CDR3, as DNA: TGTGCCAGCAGTGAGGGCGGCGGGAACACTGAAGCTTTCTTT. Drawing the rest from reference TRBV2 and TRBJ1-1, the complete variable domain is EPEVTQTPSHQVTQMGQEVILRCVPISNHLYFYWYRQILGQKVEFLVSFYNNEISEKSEIFDDQFSVERPDGSNFTLKIRSTKLEDSAMYFCASSEGGGNTEAFFGQGTRLTVV.

V is TRBV28 and J is TRBJ2-1; possible D gene TRBD1, 5 bases. Trimming left V 1 base short and J 6 bases short, with 10 bases between. CDR3 length equals 14 residues. Germline loops: CDR1 MDHEN, CDR2 SYDVKM. The CDR3 DNA sequence: TGTGCCAGCAGTTTATTCTTAACAGGCAATGAGCAGTTCTTC. The encoded protein is CASSLFLTGNEQFF. The full variable domain, rest sourced from reference TRBV28 and TRBJ2-1, is DVKVTQSSRYLVKRTGEKVFLECVQDMDHENMFWYRQDPGLGLRLIYFSYDVKMKEKGDIPEGYSVSREKKERFSLILESASTNQTSMYLCASSLFLTGNEQFFGPGTRLTVL.

V and J are TRBV5-1 and TRBJ1-1, with TRBD1 identical over 9 bases. The junction had 7 bases not matched to a gene; V was cut back by 4 bases and J by 3 bases. The CDR3 extends over 15 amino acids. Germline V gene lookup returns CDR1 SGHRS and CDR2 YFSETQ. CDR3 residues: CASSTGQGRYTEAFF. The CDR3, as DNA: TGCGCCAGCAGCACCGGACAGGGGCGGTACACTGAAGCTTTCTTT.

This chain uses TRBV5-1 with TRBJ1-4; D may be TRBD1 (5 bases). V lost 1 base and J 8 bases, leaving 12 bases between the germline ends. From germline, CDR1 is SGHRS and CDR2 YFSETQ. The CDR3 is made up of 14 amino acids. CDR3 in amino acids: CASSLRQGGEKLFF. Here the CDR3 DNA reads TGCGCCAGCAGCTTGAGGCAGGGAGGGGAAAAACTGTTTTTT.

The chain carries TRBV28 and TRBJ1-3; 7 bases fit TRBD1. From germline, CDR1 is MDHEN and CDR2 SYDVKM. The trim removed 2 bases at V and 4 bases at J, leaving 8 bases unmatched. The CDR3 is 16 residues long. The CDR3 DNA is TGTGCCAGCAGTTTAGCTGACAGGGCTCACGGAAACACCATATATTTT. It specifies CASSLADRAHGNTIYF.

V usage is TRBV18 and J usage is TRBJ1-1; possible D gene TRBD1, 5 bases. The CDR3 has 16 residues. Germline V lookup: CDR1 KGHSH, CDR2 LQKENI. The V and J ends lost 3 bases and 8 bases respectively, with 22 bases between them. The CDR3 DNA follows: TGTGCCAGCTCACCTATGGCCCCCACAGGAGGTCAAGAAGCTTTCTTT. Protein product: CASSPMAPTGGQEAFF.

The rearrangement uses TRBV29-1 and TRBJ1-1, with D possibly being TRBD1 (6 bases). The CDR3 is 12 amino acids. CDR1 is SQVTM and CDR2 is ANQGSEA in the germline V gene. Deletions cut 5 bases from V and 4 bases from J, with 11 bases between. CDR3 DNA sequence: TGCAGCGTTTTGACAGGAGGCACTGAAGCTTTCTTT. It encodes CSVLTGGTEAFF.

The rearrangement uses TRBV9 and TRBJ2-1; TRBD2 matches at 11 bases. The CDR3 is 16 amino acids. Germline V lookup: CDR1 SGDLS, CDR2 YYNGEE. V lost 3 bases, J lost 4 bases, and 6 bases stayed unmatched. CDR3 amino acids: CASSATTSGAYNEQFF. In DNA, the CDR3 is TGTGCCAGCAGCGCAACGACTAGCGGGGCATACAATGAGCAGTTCTTC.

The chain has TRBV7-8 and TRBJ1-5, with D tentatively TRBD1 (6 bases). The germline V and J ends were trimmed by 3 bases and 5 bases, with 11 bases remaining between them. The germline V gene has CDR1 SGHVS and CDR2 FQNEAQ. The CDR3 has 14 amino acids. CDR3 coding DNA: TGTGCCAGCAGCTTCGACAGGACGGATCAGCCCCAGCATTTT. Its protein product is CASSFDRTDQPQHF. Full variable domain (rest looked up from reference TRBV7-8 and TRBJ1-5): GAGVSQSPRYKVAKRGQDVALRCDPISGHVSLFWYQQALGQGPEFLTYFQNEAQLDKSGLPSDRFFAERPEGSVSTLKIQRTQQEDSAVYLCASSFDRTDQPQHFGDGTRLSIL.

Comment on this clone: The identical CDR3 is also encoded by other nucleotide sequences in the sample. The rearrangement uses TRBV28 and TRBJ2-7, with D maybe TRBD1 (5 bases). Germline CDR1 and CDR2: MDHEN and SYDVKM. Deletions cut 2 bases from V and 3 bases from J, with 8 bases between. The CDR3 runs to 13 residues. CDR3 sequence reads: CASSLQGLYEQYF. CDR3 bases: TGTGCCAGCAGTTTACAGGGTCTCTACGAGCAGTACTTC.

The chain is built from TRBV28 and TRBJ2-7; D might be TRBD1 (5 bases). This CDR3 region has 14 residues. The germline V gene encodes CDR1 MDHEN and CDR2 SYDVKM. Between the trimmed V and J ends, which lost 6 bases and 2 bases, there was a span of 14 bases. CDR3 bases: TGTGCCAGCAGCCCCGCATTCAGGGCCTACGAGCAGTACTTC. It codes for CASSPAFRAYEQYF.

This clone was found once. The V and J genes are TRBV3-1 (or the pseudogene TRBV3-2) and TRBJ2-3, with 9 bases identical to TRBD1. This CDR3 spans 15 amino acids. CDR1 is LGHDT and CDR2 is YNNKEL in the germline V gene (reference sequence). J gave up 4 bases and V 5 bases, and 7 bases lay outside the gene matches. CDR3 region: CASSAGTGWADTQYF. The CDR3 coding sequence is TGTGCCAGCAGCGCGGGGACAGGGTGGGCAGATACGCAGTATTTT.

This clone has just one count. This rearrangement joins TRBV7-3 to TRBJ2-2; D is possibly TRBD1 (5 bases). This CDR3 contains 15 residues. Germline V gene data show CDR1 as SGHTA and CDR2 as FQGTGA. V lost 4 bases, J lost 8 bases, and 17 bases lay in between. The CDR3 DNA reads as TGTGCCAGCAGCTCTGGACAATTCGATGGGGGGGAGCTGTTTTTT. This gives the protein CASSSGQFDGGELFF. Complete variable domain (other parts from reference TRBV7-3 and TRBJ2-2): GAGVSQTPSNKVTEKGKYVELRCDPISGHTALYWYRQSLGQGPEFLIYFQGTGAADDSGLPNDRFFAVRPEGSVSTLKIQRTERGDSAVYLCASSSGQFDGGELFFGEGSRLTVL.

The chain's CDR3 is CASSLAGVNSPLHF. The CDR3 region has the DNA TGTGCCAGCAGCTTGGCAGGGGTGAATTCACCCCTCCACTTT. The rearrangement joins TRBV5-6 to TRBJ1-6; D possibly corresponds to TRBD1 (6 bases). Germline assignment: CDR1 SGHDT and CDR2 YYEEEE. Trimming took 0 bases from V and 7 from J, leaving 8 bases between them. The CDR3 extends over 14 amino acids.

This chain uses TRBV28 with TRBJ2-5, with unresolved D. The V gene's germline CDR1 is MDHEN and CDR2 SYDVKM. CDR3 size: 14 residues. V was trimmed by 5 bases and J by 2 bases, leaving 12 bases between them. CDR3 amino acids: CASSARPLQETQYF. The DNA for the CDR3 is TGTGCCAGCAGTGCCCGACCATTACAAGAGACCCAGTACTTC. Based on the CDR3 plus reference TRBV28 and TRBJ2-5, the full variable domain is DVKVTQSSRYLVKRTGEKVFLECVQDMDHENMFWYRQDPGLGLRLIYFSYDVKMKEKGDIPEGYSVSREKKERFSLILESASTNQTSMYLCASSARPLQETQYFGPGTRLLVL.

The chain links TRBV4-1 to TRBJ2-4; 10 bases align to TRBD2. CDR3 length equals 20 residues. V lost 0 bases and J lost 0; bases outside the gene matches: 11. Germline CDR1 and CDR2: MGHRA and YSYEKL. The chain's CDR3 is CASSQDTGTSADLAKNIQYF. CDR3 DNA sequence: TGCGCCAGCAGCCAAGATACGGGGACTAGCGCAGACCTAGCCAAAAACATTCAGTACTTC.

In its sample, this clone was seen a few times. The chain uses TRBV2 and TRBJ1-5; 8 bases fit TRBD1. The CDR3 runs 14 residues. With V trimmed by 3 bases and J by 9 bases, 7 bases remained unmatched. Germline-derived CDR1 and CDR2 are SNHLY and FYNNEI. The CDR3 DNA follows: TGTGCCAGCAGTGATCAGGGGGCTTGGATGCCCCAGCATTTT. The encoded protein is CASSDQGAWMPQHF.

The J gene is TRBJ1-5, the V gene TRBV7-8; the D is unclear. Germline V CDR1 and CDR2: SGHVS, FQNEAQ. V shed 5 bases and J shed 6 bases, with 14 bases lying between them. CDR3 length: 14 residues. The CDR3 nucleotides read TGTGCCAGCAGCAATCGCGAGAGGAGTCAGCCCCAGCATTTT. Protein: CASSNRERSQPQHF.

V gene TRBV6-5 combines with J gene TRBJ1-6, with D uncertain. The CDR3 totals 14 residues. The germline gives CDR1 MNHEY, CDR2 SVGAGI. Trimming cost V 2 bases and J 10 bases, with 12 bases left between them. Written as DNA, the CDR3 is TGTGCCAGCAGTTACGGCAGGCTTCGATCACCCCTCCACTTT. Its protein product is CASSYGRLRSPLHF.

In nucleotides, the CDR3 is TGTGCCTGGAGCCGGACTAGCGGCTCCTACAATGAGCAGTTCTTC. Translation gives CAWSRTSGSYNEQFF. The chain carries TRBV30 and TRBJ2-1, with 10 bases aligning to TRBD2. V shed 3 bases and J 0 bases; nucleotides not matched to a gene: 2. Germline loops: CDR1 GTSNPN, CDR2 SVGIG (reference sequence). The CDR3 runs to 15 residues.

The genes are TRBV6-2 or TRBV6-3 and TRBJ1-2; TRBD1 matches at 9 bases. V was clipped by 5 bases and J by 8 bases; unmatched bases: 6. Per germline, CDR1 MNHEY and CDR2 SVGEGT. The CDR3 totals 13 residues. The CDR3 nucleotides are TGTGCCAGCAGTAAACAGGGGGCGCAGGGCTACACCTTC. Its translation: CASSKQGAQGYTF.

This sequence joins TRBV7-3 and TRBJ1-2; D remains unclear. From germline, CDR1 is SGHTA and CDR2 FQGTGA. This CDR3 is 14 amino acids long. Trimming removed 3 bases from V and 7 bases from J, with 15 bases in between. CDR3 residues: CASSLGEIKGGYTF. The DNA for the CDR3 is TGTGCCAGCAGCTTGGGCGAAATAAAGGGTGGCTACACCTTC.

The chain joins TRBV30 to TRBJ1-2; perhaps TRBD1 as D (6 bases). V dropped 1 base and J dropped 7 bases, with 13 bases sitting between them. The CDR3 runs to 13 residues. Germline V gene lookup returns CDR1 GTSNPN and CDR2 SVGIG (reference sequence). CDR3 amino acids: CAWSAVQGSGYTF. The CDR3 DNA is TGTGCCTGGAGTGCGGTTCAGGGGAGTGGCTACACCTTC.

V and J are TRBV28 and TRBJ1-3; D perhaps matches TRBD1 (6 bases). CDR1 and CDR2 (germline): MDHEN, SYDVKM. CDR3 length: 13 amino acids. Trimming left V 7 bases short and J 4 bases short, with 11 bases between. The chain's CDR3 is CASIDRTGNTIYF. In DNA form, the CDR3 reads TGTGCCAGCATCGACAGGACGGGAAACACCATATATTTT.

This clone has just a few counts. This chain connects TRBV7-2 to TRBJ2-5, with 7 bases fitting TRBD1. Per germline, CDR1 SGHTA and CDR2 FQGNSA. CDR3 size: 15 residues. The V gene end was trimmed by 5 bases and the J gene end by 4 bases; junction bases not matched to a gene: 10. As DNA, the CDR3 is TGTGCCAGCAGCCCAACCAGGGGGTCGGGAGAGACCCAGTACTTC. Amino acids: CASSPTRGSGETQYF.

The V and J genes are TRBV28 and TRBJ2-7; TRBD1 or TRBD2 may be the D gene (5 bases each). Trimming took 5 bases from V and 2 from J, leaving 19 bases between them. Germline CDR1 is MDHEN and CDR2 is SYDVKM. CDR3 length: 16 residues. CDR3 in amino acids: CASSARDVRHPYEQYF. Written as DNA, the CDR3 is TGTGCCAGCAGTGCCCGGGACGTCCGACATCCCTACGAGCAGTACTTC.